This record covers a single T cell receptor beta chain. Healthy individuals of Caucasian origin from Russia, aged about 6 to 100, served as donors. Together with a sample-barcoded 5' primer, a J-beta primer mix was included in a second PCR lasting roughly 6 to 12 cycles. TCRdb used MiXCR to reprocess the 5' RACE reads, holding one entry per CDR3 protein. The sample comprises almost 800,000 distinct CDR3 sequences, 58% of which are singletons, and around 20% rests with the top ten. This CDR3 has 15 residues. The germline CDR1 and CDR2 sequences are SGHTA and FQGTGA. The junction had 8 bases not matched to a gene; V was cut back by 2 bases and J by 6 bases. The data were taken from a study of blood T cells in healthy people across ages.

The receptor was derived from a man aged 30 to 45 in good health. This chain joins TRBV7-3 and TRBJ1-2; TRBD1 matches 8 bases. What was sequenced was blood. The CDR3 sequence: CASSLGGQGSHGYTF. CDR3 DNA sequence: TGTGCCAGCAGCTTAGGCGGACAGGGATCCCATGGCTACACCTTC.